This is a list of T cell receptor beta chains from one sample in a study of blood T cell repertoires in COVID-19. Sequencing was performed with immunoSEQ multiplex PCR; in TCRdb, only in-frame clones are kept and a portion is missing. The table has about 16,000 clones, over 70% seen once. Input material: peripheral blood. All receptors come from a woman in her 70s with active COVID-19. The CDR3 runs from the conserved cysteine through the conserved F or W. The D gene is left open where the match is weak. Some rows mark clone size as missing; the rest say once, few, many or name a class of expanded clone.

>TRBJ2-1|-|-|TRBV10-1
CASSAETGTLQFF
TGCGCCAGCAGTGCGGAGACCGGGACTTTGCAGTTCTTC
>TRBJ1-2|TRBD1|once|TRBV4-3
CASSLDGTGSRGYTF
TGCGCCAGCAGCCTAGACGGGACAGGATCTCGGGGCTACACCTTC
>TRBJ1-2|-|-|TRBV15
CATSREEGDGYTF
TGTGCCACCAGCAGAGAAGAGGGGGATGGCTACACCTTC
>TRBJ2-2|TRBD1|-|TRBV6-2/TRBV6-3
CASSYSRQGVNTGELFF
TGTGCCAGCAGTTACAGCCGCCAGGGGGTGAACACCGGGGAGCTGTTTTTT
>TRBJ2-5|-|-|TRBV4-3
CASSQDLRTPTQYF
TGCGCCAGCAGCCAAGATTTGAGGACACCGACCCAGTACTTC
>TRBJ1-1|-|-|TRBV12-3/TRBV12-4
CASSVGPNTEAFF
TGTGCCAGCAGTGTGGGCCCTAACACTGAAGCTTTCTTT
>TRBJ2-1|-|-|TRBV27
CASRFGGQSNEQFF
TGTGCCAGCAGATTCGGGGGTCAAAGCAATGAGCAGTTCTTC
>TRBJ2-7|TRBD2|-|TRBV5-4
CASSDRTSGYEQYF
TGTGCCAGCTCCGACCGGACTAGCGGCTACGAGCAGTACTTC
>TRBJ1-4|-|-|TRBV7-9
CASSLDSGGTNEKLFF
TGTGCCAGCAGCTTAGACTCCGGGGGGACTAATGAAAAACTGTTTTTT
>TRBJ2-3|-|-|TRBV7-9
CASSLILDTQYF
TGTGCCAGCAGCTTAATCTTGGATACGCAGTATTTT
>TRBJ2-2|-|-|TRBV2
CASQPEGSTGELFF
TGTGCCAGTCAACCAGAGGGTTCCACCGGGGAGCTGTTTTTT
>TRBJ2-7|TRBD2|-|TRBV2
CASSELAGFSYEQYF
TGTGCCAGCAGTGAACTAGCGGGGTTCTCCTACGAGCAGTACTTC
>TRBJ2-7|TRBD1|-|TRBV6-6
CASSYSGTAIYEQYF
TGTGCCAGCAGTTACTCAGGGACAGCCATCTACGAGCAGTACTTC
>TRBJ2-7|TRBD1|once|TRBV29-1
CSVEEAGQGDYEQYF
TGCAGCGTTGAAGAAGCCGGACAGGGAGACTACGAGCAGTACTTC
>TRBJ1-2|-|-|TRBV11-2
CASSLGVSYTF
TGTGCCAGCAGCTTAGGAGTAAGCTACACCTTC
>TRBJ2-1|-|-|TRBV14
CASTPRMTGVGEQFF
TGTGCCAGCACCCCTAGGATGACGGGAGTGGGGGAGCAGTTCTTC
>TRBJ1-2|-|-|TRBV5-4
CASSLYGGGYGYTF
TGTGCCAGCAGCTTGTATGGGGGCGGCTATGGCTACACCTTC
>TRBJ2-3|-|-|TRBV11-2
CASSPTDTQYF
TGTGCCAGCAGTCCTACGGATACGCAGTATTTT
>TRBJ2-7|-|-|TRBV5-5
CASSLEGQPYYEQYF
TGTGCCAGCAGCTTGGAAGGACAGCCCTACTACGAGCAGTACTTC
>TRBJ2-3|-|-|TRBV6-5
CASRSTITDTQYF
TGTGCCAGCAGATCTACTATCACAGATACGCAGTATTTT
>TRBJ1-1|-|-|TRBV7-3
CASSITANTEAFF
TGTGCCAGCAGCATTACAGCGAACACTGAAGCTTTCTTT
>TRBJ2-7|-|-|TRBV20-1
CSVHGDYEQYF
TGCAGTGTACATGGAGACTACGAGCAGTACTTC
>TRBJ2-1|TRBD2|-|TRBV4-1
CASSQERTSGYNEQFF
TGCGCCAGCAGCCAAGAACGGACTAGCGGATACAATGAGCAGTTCTTC